This T cell receptor beta chain was captured by sequencing in a study of T cell responses to AZD1222 COVID-19 vaccine. Profiled with immunoSEQ multiplex PCR; TCRdb holds only in-frame clones, not every one. The sample carries 75,000 to 95,000 clones, roughly nine tenths recorded once. Per the germline V gene, CDR1 is SQVTM and CDR2 is ANQGSEA. There are 14 residues in the CDR3. Trimming left V 7 bases short and J 2 bases short, with 17 bases between. About this clone: The antigen is undetermined.

The study's findings and limits: Spike-specific TCR breadth and depth were elevated following two AZD1222 doses. Females made up more of the donors, who were largely white British, and clonal diversity may have come out too low. Only five or six individuals given AZD1222 were seropositive at baseline. Sampling that yielded the repertoires occurred only after the peak T cell response.

The origin of this receptor is an adult in good health. This sample comprised peripheral blood, obtained on day 0 of MenACWY control vaccination. The chain uses TRBV29-1 and TRBJ1-2; D possibly corresponds to TRBD1 (5 bases). The CDR3 coding sequence is TGCAGCGCTCCCTCGGGGGGAGTGAACTATGGCTACACCTTC. Amino acid sequence: CSAPSGGVNYGYTF.